This TCR beta chain was identified during a study of blood T cell repertoires in COVID-19. About the study: Nucleic acid was either cDNA or gDNA, and it came from T cells, B-cell-depleted T cells, or PBMCs.

Individuals aged roughly 18 to 95 years were recruited from 24 US areas. Donors of Cohort 3 who recovered were those that had two negative PCRs, clearance, or symptom resolution. Profiled with immunoSEQ multiplex PCR; TCRdb holds only in-frame clones, not every one. The sample has about 280,000 clones, approximately 91% seen once; the top ten hold approximately 1%. The V and J ends lost 2 bases and 3 bases, in that order; junction bases with no gene match: 3. Per the germline V gene, CDR1 is MNHEY and CDR2 is SVGAGI. The CDR3 runs to 14 residues. This rearrangement joins TRBV6-5 to TRBJ1-1, with 7 bases that match TRBD1. This receptor was obtained from a woman in her 30s who had recovered from COVID-19. The sequenced sample consisted of PBMCs or T cells enriched from blood (not recorded which). CDR3 amino acids: CASSYAGGDTEAFF. DNA of the CDR3: TGTGCCAGCAGTTACGCAGGGGGAGACACTGAAGCTTTCTTT.